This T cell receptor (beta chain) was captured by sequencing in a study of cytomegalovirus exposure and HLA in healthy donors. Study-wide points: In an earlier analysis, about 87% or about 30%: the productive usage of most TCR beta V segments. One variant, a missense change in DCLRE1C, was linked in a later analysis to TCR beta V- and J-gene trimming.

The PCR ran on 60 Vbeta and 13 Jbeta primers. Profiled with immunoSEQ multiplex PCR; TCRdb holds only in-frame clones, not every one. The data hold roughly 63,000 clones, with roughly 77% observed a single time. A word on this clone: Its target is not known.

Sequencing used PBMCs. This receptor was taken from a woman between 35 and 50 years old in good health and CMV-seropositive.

The CDR3 loop reads CASSPRPGGSYNEQFF. The CDR3 DNA reads as TGTGCCAGCTCACCACGTCCCGGGGGCTCCTACAATGAGCAGTTCTTC. The chain is built from TRBV18 and TRBJ2-1; D possibly corresponds to TRBD2 (6 bases). Between the trimmed V and J ends, which lost 1 base and 0 bases, there was a span of 10 bases. Germline values: CDR1 KGHSH, CDR2 LQKENI. The CDR3 is 16 residues long.